Here is one T cell receptor beta chain with its context. The PCR made use of 60 Vbeta and 13 Jbeta primers. Repertoires were generated with immunoSEQ multiplex PCR, while TCRdb's copy carries only in-frame clones and drops some. Here the sample spans under 150,000 clones, around 80% being singletons. The data were obtained in a study of cytomegalovirus exposure and HLA in healthy donors. This CDR3 has 14 amino acids. V lost 4 bases to trimming and J lost 3 bases; unmatched junction nucleotides: 3. Germline assignment: CDR1 SGHDT and CDR2 YYEEEE. Material: PBMCs. This chain connects TRBV5-6 to TRBJ2-7; 11 positions agree with TRBD2. This TCR came from a woman in her 50s in good health and CMV-seropositive. The CDR3 DNA sequence: TGTGCCAGCAGCGGTACTAGCGGGGGCTACGAGCAGTACTTC. This encodes CASSGTSGGYEQYF.